The T cell receptor (beta chain) under discussion was sequenced for a study of shared clonotypes between healthy human individuals. The table came from immunoSEQ multiplex PCR; TCRdb's copy has only in-frame clones and leaves some out. The sample shows millions of clones, roughly nine tenths of them seen only once. Germline V lookup: CDR1 SGHNT, CDR2 YYREEE (reference sequence). Trimming removed 4 bases from V and 0 bases from J; junction bases left unmatched: 4. The CDR3 sequence is 14 residues long. Sequenced sample: naive CD4+ T cells sorted from blood. Subset denoted: CD45RA+ positively selected. The chain carries TRBV5-4 and TRBJ2-7; TRBD1 matches 7 bases. The receptor was derived from a man between 18 and 35 years old in good health. The CDR3 region is CASSIGDSSYEQYF. Written as DNA, the CDR3 is TGTGCCAGCAGCATCGGGGACAGCTCCTACGAGCAGTACTTC. Variable domain in full (rest from reference TRBV5-4 and TRBJ2-7): ETGVTQSPTHLIKTRGQQVTLRCSSQSGHNTVSWYQQALGQGPQFIFQYYREEENGRGNFPPRFSGLQFPNYSSELNVNALELDDSALYLCASSIGDSSYEQYFGPGTRLTVT.